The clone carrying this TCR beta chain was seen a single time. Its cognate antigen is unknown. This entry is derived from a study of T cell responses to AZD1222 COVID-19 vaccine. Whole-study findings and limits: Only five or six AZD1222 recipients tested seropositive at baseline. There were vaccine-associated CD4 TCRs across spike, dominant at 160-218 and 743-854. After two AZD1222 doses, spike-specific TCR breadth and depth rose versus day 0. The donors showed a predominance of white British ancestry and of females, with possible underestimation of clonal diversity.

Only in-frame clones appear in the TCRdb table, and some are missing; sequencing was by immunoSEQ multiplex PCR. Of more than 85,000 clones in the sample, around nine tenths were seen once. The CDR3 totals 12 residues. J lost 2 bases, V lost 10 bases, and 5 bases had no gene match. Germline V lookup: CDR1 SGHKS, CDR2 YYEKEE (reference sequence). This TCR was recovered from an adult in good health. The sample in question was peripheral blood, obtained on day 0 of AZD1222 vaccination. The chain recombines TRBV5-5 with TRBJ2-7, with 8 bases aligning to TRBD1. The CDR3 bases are TGTGCCGGAGGGACAGGTCCCTACGAGCAGTACTTC. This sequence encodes CAGGTGPYEQYF. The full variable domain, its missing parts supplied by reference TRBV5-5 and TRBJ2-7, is DAGVTQSPTHLIKTRGQQVTLRCSPISGHKSVSWYQQVLGQGPQFIFQYYEKEERGRGNFPDRFSARQFPNYSSELNVNALLLGDSALYLCAGGTGPYEQYFGPGTRLTVT.